Presented here are 14 T cell receptor beta chains from one specimen sequenced in a study of stem cell transplantation in POMP-related autoinflammatory disease. Libraries were prepared by immunoSEQ multiplex PCR; TCRdb keeps only in-frame clonotypes and omits some of them. The sample shows roughly 68,000 clones, approximately 91% of them seen only once. The sample in question was CD4+ T cells from PBMCs, obtained after stem cell transplantation. These receptors all stem from a human patient with POMP-related autoinflammation and immune dysregulation (PRAID). A subset of T cells may come from the graft donor.

J is TRBJ2-3 and V is TRBV10-2; a weak D match, TRBD2 (6 bases). Deletions cut 1 base from V and 1 base from J, with 9 bases between. CDR1 and CDR2 (germline): WSHSY, SAAADI. The CDR3 sequence is 15 residues long. The CDR3 region is CASSEYGGGTDTQYF. CDR3 nucleotide sequence: TGCGCCAGCAGTGAGTACGGCGGGGGCACAGATACGCAGTATTTT.

The chain employs TRBV29-1 and TRBJ1-4, with TRBD1 matching over 7 bases. Germline-derived CDR1 and CDR2 are SQVTM and ANQGSEA. With V trimmed by 5 bases and J by 4 bases, 4 bases remained unmatched. The CDR3 is 13 residues long. CDR3 sequence reads: CSVRQGGNEKLFF. In DNA form, the CDR3 reads TGCAGCGTTCGTCAGGGGGGTAATGAAAAACTGTTTTTT.

This sequence joins TRBV28 and TRBJ2-7; D perhaps matches TRBD2 (6 bases). Germline assignment: CDR1 MDHEN and CDR2 SYDVKM. The V end lost 6 bases, the J end lost 3 bases, and 18 bases lay between the germline ends. This CDR3 contains 15 residues. CDR3 loop: CASRGRRGPIYEQYV. In DNA, the CDR3 is TGTGCCAGCAGAGGTCGGAGGGGACCGATCTACGAGCAGTACGTC.

This clone was seen only once. CDR3 bases: TGTGCCAGCAGTGACATACAGGGGCGGAAGCCCCAGCATTTT. Translation gives CASSDIQGRKPQHF. The chain is built from TRBV2 and TRBJ1-5; TRBD1 matches 7 bases. Germline CDR1 SNHLY, CDR2 FYNNEI. V trimming: 3 bases; J trimming: 8 bases; junction bases outside the gene matches: 7. The CDR3 totals 14 residues.

By sample fraction, this clone is medium-sized. The V call is TRBV6-5, the J call TRBJ2-2; D remains unclear. Per germline, CDR1 MNHEY and CDR2 SVGAGI. The V end was cut by 1 base, the J end by 4 bases, with 4 bases between. The CDR3 covers 13 residues. CDR3 loop: CASSYYGTGELFF. CDR3 nucleotide sequence: TGTGCCAGCAGTTACTACGGCACCGGGGAGCTGTTTTTT.

This chain links TRBV7-9 with TRBJ2-3; 7 bases align to TRBD1. Germline CDR1 SEHNR, CDR2 FQNEAQ (reference sequence). V gave up 4 bases and J gave up 2 bases; unmatched junction bases: 9. CDR3 length: 16 residues. The CDR3 region is CASSSLRTGHTDTQYF. The CDR3 nucleotides read TGTGCCAGCAGCTCCCTCCGGACAGGACACACAGATACGCAGTATTTT.

V and J are TRBV6-5 and TRBJ2-1; TRBD2 matches 7 bases. CDR1 and CDR2 (germline): MNHEY, SVGAGI. The CDR3 runs to 15 residues. The J segment lost 5 bases and the V segment lost 0 bases, leaving 4 bases of the junction unmatched. CDR3 nucleotide sequence: TGTGCCAGCAGTTACTCCCTAGCGGTAAACAATGAGCAGTTCTTC. This encodes CASSYSLAVNNEQFF.

The chain is built from TRBV5-4 and TRBJ1-6, with D possibly being TRBD1 (5 bases). The germline V gene has CDR1 SGHNT and CDR2 YYREEE (reference sequence). The CDR3 extends over 14 amino acids. V lost 2 bases and J 14 bases, leaving 17 bases between the germline ends. The CDR3 sequence: CASSLRGPLETLHF. The CDR3 bases are TGTGCCAGCAGCTTAAGGGGTCCCTTGGAGACCCTCCACTTT.

The rearrangement joins TRBV7-8 to TRBJ2-3, with D uncertain. The germline CDR1 and CDR2 sequences are SGHVS and FQNEAQ. The CDR3 contains 12 residues. With 2 bases removed from V and 3 bases from J, the gap between germline ends came to 3 bases. The CDR3 spells CASSLFTDTQYF. The CDR3 nucleotides are TGTGCCAGCAGCTTATTTACAGATACGCAGTATTTT.

The CDR3 protein is CASSLAGIRSYNEQFF. The CDR3 nucleotides read TGTGCCAGCAGCTTAGCGGGGATCCGCTCCTACAATGAGCAGTTCTTC. The J gene is TRBJ2-1, the V gene TRBV7-9; no clear D. V lost 0 bases, J lost 0 bases, and 9 bases lay in between. This CDR3 is 16 amino acids long. Looked up from germline, CDR1 is SEHNR and CDR2 is FQNEAQ (reference sequence).

The chain joins TRBV6-1 to TRBJ2-4, with 10 bases matching TRBD1. With V trimmed by 3 bases and J by 0 bases, 8 bases remained unmatched. Germline assignment: CDR1 MNHNS and CDR2 SASEGT. The CDR3 loop spans 18 amino acids. The CDR3 is CASSEVFGQGVAKNIQYF. The CDR3 DNA reads TGTGCCAGCAGTGAGGTTTTTGGACAGGGGGTAGCCAAAAACATTCAGTACTTC.

The chain is built from TRBV27 and TRBJ1-2, with D maybe TRBD1 (5 bases). Germline V gene sequence: CDR1 MNHEY, CDR2 SMNVEV (reference sequence). The V end lost 4 bases, the J end lost 6 bases, and 9 bases lay between the germline ends. The CDR3 runs 12 residues. The CDR3 region is CASSSQGNGYTF. In nucleotides, the CDR3 is TGTGCCAGCAGTTCCCAGGGAAATGGCTACACCTTC.

The chain links TRBV6-5 to TRBJ1-2; 7 bases align to TRBD1. Trimming cost V 0 bases and J 7 bases; bases outside gene matches: 8. This CDR3 spans 15 amino acids. Germline CDR1 is MNHEY and CDR2 is SVGAGI. CDR3 protein: CASSYSGQAKGGYTF. The CDR3 DNA is TGTGCCAGCAGTTACTCCGGACAGGCTAAGGGTGGCTACACCTTC.

This clone was recorded only once. The genes are TRBV6-5 and TRBJ1-5; no firm D call. In germline, CDR1 is MNHEY, CDR2 SVGAGI. The CDR3 runs 13 residues. Trimming left V 7 bases short and J 4 bases short, with 11 bases between. CDR3 in amino acids: CASTLEVNQPQHF. The CDR3 DNA sequence: TGTGCCAGCACCCTCGAGGTTAATCAGCCCCAGCATTTT.